Presented here are 25 T cell receptor beta chains from one specimen sequenced in a study of T cell responses to AZD1222 COVID-19 vaccine. TCRdb's copy holds only in-frame clones and misses some; the assay was immunoSEQ multiplex PCR. The profile shows fewer than 90,000 clones, just over 85% of them singletons. The input for sequencing was peripheral blood, taken 28 days after the second AZD1222 dose. The receptor set was obtained from an adult who received the AZD1222 COVID-19 vaccine.

This clone was observed once. J is TRBJ2-7 and V is TRBV4-1; 8 nucleotides match TRBD1. V lost 2 bases, J lost 1 base, and 4 bases stayed unmatched. The CDR3 spans 15 residues. Germline CDR1 is MGHRA and CDR2 is YSYEKL. This CDR3 reads CASSQPRQGSYEQYF. As DNA, the CDR3 is TGCGCCAGCAGCCAACCCCGACAGGGGTCCTACGAGCAGTACTTC.

This clone was picked up one time. This chain uses TRBV7-2 with TRBJ2-7; 7 bases align to TRBD1. Germline V lookup: CDR1 SGHTA, CDR2 FQGNSA. The CDR3 contains 14 residues. With V trimmed by 6 bases and J by 7 bases, 12 bases remained unmatched. CDR3 nucleotide sequence: TGTGCCAGCAGGCCCGGGACAGCCCCCCGGGAGCAGTACTTC. It yields the protein CASRPGTAPREQYF.

The chain has TRBV15 and TRBJ1-1; D remains ambiguous. There are 17 residues in the CDR3. The germline CDR1 and CDR2 sequences are LNHNV and YYDKDF (reference sequence). The V and J ends lost 0 bases and 5 bases respectively, with 19 bases between them. The CDR3 nucleotides are TGTGCCACCAGCAGAGATAGCACAGACTCTTCGGGGACTGAAGCTTTCTTT. Translated, it gives CATSRDSTDSSGTEAFF.

This chain links TRBV29-1 with TRBJ2-1; TRBD2 agrees at 10 bases. CDR3 length: 15 residues. The germline CDR1 and CDR2 sequences are SQVTM and ANQGSEA. The V segment lost 2 bases and the J segment 1 base; nucleotides outside the gene matches: 2. In nucleotides, the CDR3 is TGCAGCGTTGAACTAGCGGGAGTTTCCTACAATGAGCAGTTCTTC. It translates to CSVELAGVSYNEQFF.

The V call is TRBV5-1, the J call TRBJ2-1; 11 positions agree with TRBD2. CDR1 is SGHRS, CDR2 YFSETQ, per germline. Unmatched junction bases numbered 6, after V lost 4 bases and J lost 6 bases. This CDR3 contains 15 residues. CDR3 protein: CASSELAGVGNEQFF. CDR3 nucleotides: TGCGCCAGCAGCGAACTAGCGGGAGTGGGCAATGAGCAGTTCTTC.

This chain connects TRBV5-1 to TRBJ1-1; 7 bases align to TRBD1. The germline CDR1 and CDR2 sequences are SGHRS and YFSETQ. The CDR3 length is 13 residues. The V gene end was trimmed by 7 bases and the J gene end by 3 bases; junction bases not matched to a gene: 6. The CDR3 region is CASQFRGDTEAFF. The CDR3 nucleotides are TGCGCCAGCCAGTTCAGGGGGGACACTGAAGCTTTCTTT.

The chain employs TRBV5-1 and TRBJ1-1; weak D call: TRBD1 (5 bases). Germline assignment: CDR1 SGHRS and CDR2 YFSETQ. V was shortened by 3 bases and J by 0 bases, with 15 bases between the two germline ends. The CDR3 covers 16 residues. The CDR3 loop is CASSSTSQGLNTEAFF. The CDR3 nucleotides read TGCGCCAGCAGCTCTACCAGTCAGGGATTGAACACTGAAGCTTTCTTT.

The chain combines TRBV11-3 with TRBJ2-7; D call uncertain. The CDR3 length is 14 residues. CDR1 and CDR2 from the germline V gene are SGHNT and YENEEA. V shed 5 bases and J shed 3 bases, with 14 bases lying between them. The CDR3 DNA is TGTGCCAGCAGCCCGGATCGTCTCCACTACGAGCAGTACTTC. This gives the protein CASSPDRLHYEQYF.

The rearrangement joins TRBV19 to TRBJ2-3, with D possibly matching TRBD1 (6 bases). Germline V gives CDR1 LNHDA, CDR2 SQIVND (reference sequence). This CDR3 has 14 residues. Trimming took off 6 bases at V and 3 bases at J, with 13 bases between the two ends. The CDR3 coding sequence is TGTGCCAGTAGATACAGGGCTGGGACAGATACGCAGTATTTT. Translation: CASRYRAGTDTQYF.

The CDR3 loop is CAWRTGGGYTF. DNA for the CDR3: TGTGCCTGGAGGACAGGGGGCGGCTACACCTTC. The chain joins TRBV30 to TRBJ1-2; 10 nucleotides agree with TRBD1. The CDR3 spans 11 residues. Germline V gene lookup returns CDR1 GTSNPN and CDR2 SVGIG (reference sequence). Trimming cost V 3 bases and J 8 bases; bases outside gene matches: 0.

The DNA of the CDR3 is TGTGCCAGCAGTGAAGGGGGGGGAGTCGATGGCTACACCTTC. This encodes CASSEGGGVDGYTF. The chain employs TRBV6-1 and TRBJ1-2; D perhaps matches TRBD1 (5 bases). V lost 1 base and J lost 6, with 12 bases in between. Germline lookup yields CDR1 MNHNS and CDR2 SASEGT. CDR3 length: 14 amino acids.

The chain couples TRBV5-8 to TRBJ2-3; D is undetermined. V was clipped by 6 bases and J by 5 bases, with 7 bases between them. The CDR3 is 11 residues long. Germline assignment: CDR1 SGHTS and CDR2 YDEGEE. The CDR3 bases are TGTGCCAGCACCCTAGAAGATACGCAGTATTTT. It yields the protein CASTLEDTQYF. Complete variable domain (other parts from reference TRBV5-8 and TRBJ2-3): EAGVTQSPTHLIKTRGQQATLRCSPISGHTSVYWYQQALGLGLQFLLWYDEGEERNRGNFPPRFSGRQFPNYSSELNVNALELEDSALYLCASTLEDTQYFGPGTRLTVL.

This clone has just a few counts. V gene TRBV9 combines with J gene TRBJ2-3; D not resolved. Trimming pared 3 bases from V and 6 bases from J, leaving 17 bases between. This CDR3 contains 15 residues. CDR1 SGDLS and CDR2 YYNGEE come from the germline V gene. CDR3 region: CASSGSSITGDTQYF. The CDR3 coding sequence is TGTGCCAGCAGCGGAAGCTCGATAACCGGGGATACGCAGTATTTT.

The rearrangement links TRBV24-1 to TRBJ2-5, with D possibly matching TRBD2 (6 bases). The CDR3 runs to 14 residues. CDR1 is KGHDR and CDR2 is SFDVKD in the germline V gene. The V end was cut by 9 bases, the J end by 3 bases, with 16 bases between. The CDR3 region has the DNA TGTGCCACCGGACTCGGGGGAACTGAAGAGACCCAGTACTTC. It specifies CATGLGGTEETQYF.

The chain is built from TRBV28 and TRBJ2-5; the D gene is possibly TRBD2 (5 bases). This CDR3 spans 16 amino acids. Germline V gene sequence: CDR1 MDHEN, CDR2 SYDVKM. V lost 3 bases to trimming and J lost 5 bases, with 19 bases between them. The CDR3 reads CASSFRPSPPWETQYF. CDR3 nucleotide sequence: TGTGCCAGCAGTTTCCGACCTAGCCCCCCTTGGGAGACCCAGTACTTC.

The V call is TRBV7-2, the J call TRBJ1-2; tentatively, D is TRBD1 (6 bases). Germline CDR1 SGHTA, CDR2 FQGNSA. This CDR3 spans 15 amino acids. The V end was cut by 5 bases, the J end by 0 bases, with 13 bases between. The CDR3 DNA reads as TGTGCCAGCAGCGTTTCGCGACAGGCTAACTATGGCTACACCTTC. Amino acids: CASSVSRQANYGYTF.

This clone was detected only once. The gene calls are TRBV5-1 and TRBJ2-3; 13 bases are shared with TRBD2. V gave up 4 bases and J gave up 2 bases; unmatched junction bases: 10. From germline, CDR1 is SGHRS and CDR2 YFSETQ. The CDR3 length is 18 residues. CDR3 in amino acids: CASSTGTSGTTFTDTQYF. CDR3 nucleotides: TGCGCCAGCAGCACCGGGACTAGCGGGACCACTTTCACAGATACGCAGTATTTT.

V and J are TRBV27 and TRBJ1-4; the D is unclear. Germline V gives CDR1 MNHEY, CDR2 SMNVEV (reference sequence). CDR3 length: 13 amino acids. The germline V and J ends were trimmed by 5 bases and 8 bases, with 12 bases remaining between them. This CDR3 is CASSKNDGEKLFF. The CDR3 DNA follows: TGTGCCAGCAGTAAAAACGATGGAGAAAAACTGTTTTTT.

The chain has TRBV7-8 and TRBJ2-7, with TRBD1 as a possible D gene (5 bases). V was clipped by 1 base and J by 2 bases, with 9 bases between them. The CDR3 covers 14 residues. CDR1 and CDR2 from the germline V gene are SGHVS and FQNEAQ. The CDR3 region has the DNA TGTGCCAGCAGCTTAGGGGGCTGGACCTACGAGCAGTACTTC. Translation gives CASSLGGWTYEQYF.

The rearrangement uses TRBV28 and TRBJ2-3, with 7 bases that match TRBD2. The CDR3 extends over 16 amino acids. V lost 5 bases and J lost 2; bases outside the gene matches: 10. From germline, CDR1 is MDHEN and CDR2 SYDVKM. Here the CDR3 reads CASSQASSGNTDTQYF. The DNA of the CDR3 is TGTGCCAGCAGTCAGGCCTCTAGCGGAAACACAGATACGCAGTATTTT.

The rearrangement uses TRBV19 and TRBJ1-1, with 7 bases lining up with TRBD1. Looked up from germline, CDR1 is LNHDA and CDR2 is SQIVND (reference sequence). CDR3 length equals 14 residues. After removal of 3 bases from V and 1 base from J, the junction contained 2 bases not matched to a gene. The CDR3 here is CASSIDRENTEAFF. For the CDR3, the DNA is TGTGCCAGTAGTATCGACAGGGAGAACACTGAAGCTTTCTTT.

J is TRBJ1-1 and V is TRBV6-2 or TRBV6-3; TRBD1 aligns across 7 bases. CDR3 length: 14 amino acids. V shed 2 bases and J 5 bases; nucleotides not matched to a gene: 5. Germline loops: CDR1 MNHEY, CDR2 SVGEGT. CDR3 nucleotides: TGTGCCAGCAGTTACGGGACAGCAATAACTGAAGCTTTCTTT. As protein: CASSYGTAITEAFF.

The rearrangement links TRBV7-3 to TRBJ2-1; 7 positions match TRBD1. This CDR3 spans 15 amino acids. Trimming at V came to 4 bases and at J to 2 bases, leaving 5 bases not matched to a gene. CDR1 SGHTA and CDR2 FQGTGA come from the germline V gene. The CDR3: CASSSTGMAYNEQFF. CDR3 bases: TGTGCCAGCAGCTCGACAGGGATGGCCTACAATGAGCAGTTCTTC.

The chain recombines TRBV14 with TRBJ1-3; the D is unclear. Germline lookup yields CDR1 SGHDN and CDR2 FVKESK. The V gene lost 1 base and the J gene lost 0 bases, with 4 bases spanning the gap. This CDR3 has 14 amino acids. The CDR3: CASSQASSGNTIYF. The CDR3 coding sequence is TGTGCCAGCAGCCAAGCGAGCTCTGGAAACACCATATATTTT.

In its sample, this clone was seen once. This chain links TRBV10-3 with TRBJ2-7; the D gene is possibly TRBD1 (5 bases). The CDR3 is made up of 11 amino acids. Trimming cost V 8 bases and J 7 bases, with 12 bases left between them. Germline V gene sequence: CDR1 ENHRY, CDR2 SYGVKD. CDR3 coding DNA: TGTGCCATCCAGGGCCAGCTTGAGCAGTACTTC. Amino acids: CAIQGQLEQYF.